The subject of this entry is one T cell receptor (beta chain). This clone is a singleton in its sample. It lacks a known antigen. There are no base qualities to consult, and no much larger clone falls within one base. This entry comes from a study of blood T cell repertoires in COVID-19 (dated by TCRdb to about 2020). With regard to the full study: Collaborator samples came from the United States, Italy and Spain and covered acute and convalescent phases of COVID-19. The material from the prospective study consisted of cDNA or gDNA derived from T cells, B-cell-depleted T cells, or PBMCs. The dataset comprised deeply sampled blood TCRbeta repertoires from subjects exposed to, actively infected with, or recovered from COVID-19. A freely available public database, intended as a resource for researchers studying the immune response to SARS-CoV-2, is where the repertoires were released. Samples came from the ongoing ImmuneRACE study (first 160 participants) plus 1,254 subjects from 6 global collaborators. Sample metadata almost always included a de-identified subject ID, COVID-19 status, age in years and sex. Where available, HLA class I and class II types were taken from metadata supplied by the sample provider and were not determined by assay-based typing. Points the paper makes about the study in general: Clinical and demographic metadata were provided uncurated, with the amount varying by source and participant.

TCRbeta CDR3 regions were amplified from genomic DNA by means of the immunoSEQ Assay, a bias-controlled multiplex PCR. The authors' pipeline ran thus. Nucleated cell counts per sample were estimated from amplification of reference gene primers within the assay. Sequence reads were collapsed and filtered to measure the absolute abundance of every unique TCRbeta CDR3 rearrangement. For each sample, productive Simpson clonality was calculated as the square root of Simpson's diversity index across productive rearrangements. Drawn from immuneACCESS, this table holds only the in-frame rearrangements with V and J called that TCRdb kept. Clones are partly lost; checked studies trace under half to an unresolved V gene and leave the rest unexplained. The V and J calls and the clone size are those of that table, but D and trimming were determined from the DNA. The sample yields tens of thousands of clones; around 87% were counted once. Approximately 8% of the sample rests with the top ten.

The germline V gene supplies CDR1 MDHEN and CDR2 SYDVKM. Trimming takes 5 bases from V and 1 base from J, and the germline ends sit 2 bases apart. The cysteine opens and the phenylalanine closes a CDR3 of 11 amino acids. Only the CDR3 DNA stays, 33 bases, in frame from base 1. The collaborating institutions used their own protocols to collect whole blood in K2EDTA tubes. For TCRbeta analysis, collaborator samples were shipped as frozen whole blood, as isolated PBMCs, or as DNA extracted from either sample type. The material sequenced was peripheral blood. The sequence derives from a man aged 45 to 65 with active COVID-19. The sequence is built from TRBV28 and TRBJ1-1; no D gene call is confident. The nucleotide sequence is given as TGTGCCAGCAGTCAGAACACTGAAGCTTTCTTT. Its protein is CASSQNTEAFF.